These 30 T cell receptor beta chains came from one sample sequenced in a study of T cells in localized non-small cell lung cancer (TCRdb year 2020). Library prep was done by the immunoSEQ multiplex PCR assay. Drawn from immuneACCESS, this table holds only the in-frame rearrangements with V and J called that TCRdb kept. Clones are partly lost; checked studies trace under half to an unresolved V gene and leave the rest unexplained. The sample has about 41,000 clones on record, 86% of them singletons. In total, the top ten clones hold 7% to 9% of the sample. Sequenced here: peripheral blood, sampled before any cancer treatment. The receptor set was obtained from a woman aged 18-49 years with stage III lung adenocarcinoma.

This chain connects TRBV25-1 to TRBJ2-7; weak D call: TRBD2 (7 bases). The length of the CDR3 is 15 residues. Trimming stripped 1 base from V and 3 bases from J, with 13 bases between. From germline, CDR1 is MGHDK and CDR2 SYGVNS. The CDR3 reads CASSELGGGLYEQYF. The CDR3 DNA reads as TGTGCCAGCAGTGAATTAGGCGGGGGCCTCTACGAGCAGTACTTC.

This clone was recorded once. The chain has TRBV20-1 and TRBJ2-5; D tentatively reads TRBD1 or TRBD2 (5 bases each). V lost 4 bases, J lost 6 bases, and 9 bases lay in between. The CDR3 is made up of 11 amino acids. The germline V gene has CDR1 DFQATT and CDR2 SNEGSKA (reference sequence). The CDR3 DNA reads as TGCAGTGCTACCGGGACGCAGACCCAGTACTTC. Translating it yields CSATGTQTQYF.

V gene TRBV19 combines with J gene TRBJ2-1, with 8 bases lining up with TRBD1. With V trimmed by 6 bases and J by 4 bases, 5 bases remained unmatched. This CDR3 is 14 amino acids long. Germline CDR1 is LNHDA and CDR2 is SQIVND (reference sequence). This chain's CDR3 is CASSPDRGYNEQFF. CDR3 sequence (DNA): TGTGCCAGTAGCCCCGACAGGGGTTACAATGAGCAGTTCTTC.

V gene TRBV28 combines with J gene TRBJ2-7, with 8 bases identical to TRBD1. V was clipped by 6 bases and J by 1 base; unmatched bases: 5. From germline, CDR1 is MDHEN and CDR2 SYDVKM. The CDR3 has 14 residues. Here the CDR3 DNA reads TGTGCCAGCAGCCCCTGGGACAGGTCCTACGAGCAGTACTTC. Translating it yields CASSPWDRSYEQYF.

This chain joins TRBV7-2 and TRBJ2-5, with D perhaps being TRBD1 or TRBD2 (5 bases each). The germline V and J ends were trimmed by 1 base and 3 bases, with 9 bases remaining between them. Per germline, CDR1 SGHTA and CDR2 FQGNSA. This CDR3 region has 14 residues. CDR3 DNA sequence: TGTGCCAGCAGCTTAGTTGGGGGAAAAGAGACCCAGTACTTC. Amino acids: CASSLVGGKETQYF. The full variable domain, its missing parts supplied by reference TRBV7-2 and TRBJ2-5, is GAGVSQSPSNKVTEKGKDVELRCDPISGHTALYWYRQSLGQGLEFLIYFQGNSAPDKSGLPSDRFSAERTGGSVSTLTIQRTQQEDSAVYLCASSLVGGKETQYFGPGTRLLVL.

This rearrangement joins TRBV5-4 to TRBJ2-1, with 8 bases aligning to TRBD2. With 0 bases clipped from V and 0 bases from J, the junction kept 2 bases outside the gene matches. The CDR3 has 16 amino acids. Germline CDR1 and CDR2: SGHNT and YYREEE (reference sequence). The CDR3 DNA is TGTGCCAGCAGCTTGGGAGCGGGGGCCTCCTACAATGAGCAGTTCTTC. Protein sequence: CASSLGAGASYNEQFF.

The gene calls are TRBV20-1 and TRBJ1-2; D is undetermined. Deletions cut 3 bases from V and 7 bases from J, with 9 bases between. The CDR3 extends over 11 amino acids. Germline V lookup: CDR1 DFQATT, CDR2 SNEGSKA (reference sequence). CDR3 coding DNA: TGCAGTGCTAGGGAAGGATTTGGCTACACCTTC. Its translation: CSAREGFGYTF.

The chain is built from TRBV29-1 and TRBJ2-7; a possible D gene is TRBD2 (7 bases). This CDR3 is built from 13 residues. Germline-derived CDR1 and CDR2 are SQVTM and ANQGSEA. V was trimmed by 6 bases and J by 2 bases, leaving 14 bases between them. CDR3 amino acids: CSVAGGPPYEQYF. CDR3 nucleotides: TGCAGCGTCGCCGGGGGGCCTCCCTACGAGCAGTACTTC.

This chain joins TRBV6-6 and TRBJ1-6, with D possibly being TRBD1 (5 bases). CDR3 length equals 13 residues. CDR1 and CDR2 (germline): MNHNY, SVGAGI (reference sequence). V gave up 7 bases and J gave up 7 bases, with 11 bases separating them. The CDR3 DNA is TGTGCCAGCAAGGGACCTCTCAATTCACCCCTCCACTTT. It encodes CASKGPLNSPLHF.

The chain recombines TRBV5-5 with TRBJ2-1, with D perhaps TRBD1 or TRBD2 (5 bases each). This CDR3 has 15 residues. V lost 0 bases and J 5 bases, leaving 12 bases between the germline ends. Germline assignment: CDR1 SGHKS and CDR2 YYEKEE (reference sequence). The CDR3 nucleotides are TGTGCCAGCAGCTTGGCTGGGAGACAGAACAATGAGCAGTTCTTC. This translates into CASSLAGRQNNEQFF. The full variable domain, with the rest looked up from reference TRBV5-5 and TRBJ2-1, is DAGVTQSPTHLIKTRGQQVTLRCSPISGHKSVSWYQQVLGQGPQFIFQYYEKEERGRGNFPDRFSARQFPNYSSELNVNALLLGDSALYLCASSLAGRQNNEQFFGPGTRLTVL.

This chain links TRBV4-2 with TRBJ2-1, with a weak D call TRBD1 (6 bases). CDR1 is LGHNA, CDR2 YNFKEQ, per germline. The CDR3 is 15 residues long. Trimming took 4 bases from V and 6 from J, leaving 16 bases between them. CDR3 in amino acids: CASSLVVGAVNEQFF. The CDR3 coding sequence is TGTGCCAGCAGCCTAGTGGTGGGGGCGGTCAATGAGCAGTTCTTC.

This chain joins TRBV11-2 and TRBJ2-1; 7 bases line up with TRBD1. Trimming at V came to 5 bases and at J to 10 bases, leaving 8 bases not matched to a gene. CDR1 and CDR2 (germline): SGHAT, FQNNGV. The CDR3 covers 13 residues. The CDR3 protein is CASSPRTGEEQFF. The CDR3 bases are TGTGCCAGCAGCCCCCGGACAGGCGAGGAGCAGTTCTTC.

The chain recombines TRBV2 with TRBJ1-2, with 9 bases matching TRBD1. Germline V gene sequence: CDR1 SNHLY, CDR2 FYNNEI. The CDR3 is made up of 14 amino acids. V was pared by 5 bases and J by 4 bases, with 5 bases of the junction left unmatched. The CDR3 coding sequence is TGTGCCAGCAGTCCGGGACAGGGAGTCTATGGCTACACCTTC. Translating it yields CASSPGQGVYGYTF.

The gene calls are TRBV11-2 and TRBJ1-1, with TRBD1 matching over 8 bases. V lost 5 bases and J lost 8; bases outside the gene matches: 4. Germline CDR1 and CDR2: SGHAT and FQNNGV. This CDR3 comprises 12 residues. Written as DNA, the CDR3 is TGTGCCAGCAGCCTCGGGGACAGGGAAGCTTTCTTT. Protein product: CASSLGDREAFF.

The V gene is TRBV30, the J gene TRBJ2-7; D gene ambiguous. Trimming left V 1 base short and J 4 bases short, with 5 bases between. This CDR3 spans 11 amino acids. Germline V gene sequence: CDR1 GTSNPN, CDR2 SVGIG (reference sequence). The CDR3: CAWSAQYEQYF. Here the CDR3 DNA reads TGTGCCTGGAGTGCCCAATACGAGCAGTACTTC.

This chain connects TRBV5-1 to TRBJ1-6; D remains ambiguous. CDR1 is SGHRS, CDR2 YFSETQ, per germline. V was shortened by 0 bases and J by 10 bases, with 11 bases between the two germline ends. This CDR3 region has 14 residues. As DNA, the CDR3 is TGCGCCAGCAGCTTGGGCGGGATTAGGTCACCCCTCCACTTT. Amino acid sequence: CASSLGGIRSPLHF.

The gene calls are TRBV7-2 and TRBJ2-1; D remains unclear. The V and J ends lost 4 bases and 8 bases respectively, with 6 bases between them. The CDR3 spans 11 residues. Germline V CDR1 and CDR2: SGHTA, FQGNSA. The CDR3 protein is CASSSQYEQFF. The CDR3 DNA reads TGTGCCAGCAGCTCACAGTATGAGCAGTTCTTC.

As DNA, the CDR3 is TGTGCCAGCAGGCCCGGGACATCCTACGAGCAGTACTTC. This gives the protein CASRPGTSYEQYF. V gene TRBV2 combines with J gene TRBJ2-7; possibly TRBD1 for D (6 bases). Per the germline V gene, CDR1 is SNHLY and CDR2 is FYNNEI. The CDR3 spans 13 residues. Deletions cut 6 bases from V and 1 base from J, with 10 bases between.

The chain is built from TRBV19 and TRBJ1-6; D ambiguous. In germline, CDR1 is LNHDA, CDR2 SQIVND (reference sequence). V gave up 2 bases and J gave up 3 bases, with 11 bases separating them. The CDR3 contains 16 residues. The CDR3 nucleotides read TGTGCCAGTAGTATATCCGGACGAAGCTATAATTCACCCCTCCACTTT. This sequence encodes CASSISGRSYNSPLHF.

This chain joins TRBV5-1 and TRBJ1-5; D gene ambiguous. Trimming removed 0 bases at V and 7 bases at J, with 14 bases between. The CDR3 is 15 residues long. Germline CDR1 and CDR2: SGHRS and YFSETQ. CDR3 nucleotides: TGCGCCAGCAGCTTGGAAGGAGGATTAGGCCAGCCCCAGCATTTT. Translated: CASSLEGGLGQPQHF.

This chain joins TRBV7-9 and TRBJ1-1; D perhaps matches TRBD1 (5 bases). Germline V CDR1 and CDR2: SEHNR, FQNEAQ (reference sequence). CDR3 size: 16 residues. V lost 5 bases, J lost 1 base, and 17 bases lay in between. CDR3 sequence: CASSAIPGPRNTEAFF. CDR3 coding DNA: TGTGCCAGCAGCGCGATACCGGGACCGCGGAACACTGAAGCTTTCTTT.

This chain uses TRBV5-4 with TRBJ2-5; 7 bases match TRBD1. The germline V gene encodes CDR1 SGHNT and CDR2 YYREEE (reference sequence). There are 15 residues in the CDR3. Trimming took 1 base from V and 2 from J; bases not matched to a gene: 5. CDR3 sequence reads: CASSLSGRGQETQYF. The CDR3 nucleotides read TGTGCCAGCAGCTTGAGCGGCAGGGGGCAAGAGACCCAGTACTTC.

This chain links TRBV21-1 with TRBJ1-4; TRBD1 is the table's D call, not checked against the DNA. TRBV21-1 is a pseudogene segment. This CDR3 has 15 amino acids. The CDR3 sequence is CASSKVGGPNEKLFF. CDR3 nucleotides: TGTGCCAGCAGCAAAGTTGGGGGCCCGAATGAAAAACTGTTTTTT.

The V and J genes are TRBV7-9 and TRBJ1-1; no firm D call. V lost 3 bases to trimming and J lost 5 bases, with 13 bases between them. The CDR3 sequence is 14 residues long. Germline V gene sequence: CDR1 SEHNR, CDR2 FQNEAQ (reference sequence). Here the CDR3 reads CASSFGQGKTEAFF. The CDR3 DNA reads as TGTGCCAGCAGCTTCGGTCAAGGGAAGACTGAAGCTTTCTTT.

The J gene is TRBJ2-7, the V gene TRBV20-1; the D gene could be TRBD1 or TRBD2 (6 bases each). CDR1 is DFQATT and CDR2 is SNEGSKA in the germline V gene (reference sequence). V lost 6 bases and J 3 bases, leaving 9 bases between the germline ends. The CDR3 has 11 amino acids. In DNA form, the CDR3 reads TGCAGTGCAGGGGGGCACTACGAGCAGTACTTC. This translates into CSAGGHYEQYF.

The chain employs TRBV7-3 and TRBJ2-3; D call uncertain. The CDR3 has 14 residues. Germline V lookup: CDR1 SGHTA, CDR2 FQGTGA. V lost 0 bases and J lost 1, with 5 bases in between. The CDR3 region is CASSLTGGTDTQYF. The CDR3 coding sequence is TGTGCCAGCAGCTTAACCGGAGGCACAGATACGCAGTATTTT.

This clone was seen only a few times. The chain couples TRBV2 to TRBJ2-1; D is tentatively TRBD1 or TRBD2 (5 bases each). Looked up from germline, CDR1 is SNHLY and CDR2 is FYNNEI. Trimming removed 0 bases from V and 6 bases from J, with 12 bases in between. This CDR3 spans 15 amino acids. CDR3 DNA: TGTGCCAGCAGTGAAGCGCTGGGGGTAGCCAATGAGCAGTTCTTC. Its protein is CASSEALGVANEQFF.

The V call is TRBV5-6, the J call TRBJ2-2; weak D call: TRBD2 (7 bases). Germline V gene sequence: CDR1 SGHDT, CDR2 YYEEEE. V dropped 4 bases and J dropped 5 bases, with 12 bases sitting between them. The CDR3 is made up of 14 amino acids. In DNA form, the CDR3 reads TGTGCCAGCAGCGTCGGGGGGCCGACCGGGGAGCTGTTTTTT. This gives the protein CASSVGGPTGELFF. Filled out from reference TRBV5-6 and TRBJ2-2, the complete variable domain reads DAGVTQSPTHLIKTRGQQVTLRCSPKSGHDTVSWYQQALGQGPQFIFQYYEEEERQRGNFPDRFSGHQFPNYSSELNVNALLLGDSALYLCASSVGGPTGELFFGEGSRLTVL.

CDR3 amino acids: CASSQDSLAGAEIYEQYF. The CDR3 DNA follows: TGCGCCAGCAGCCAAGATTCATTAGCGGGGGCCGAGATCTACGAGCAGTACTTC. J is TRBJ2-7 and V is TRBV4-1, with TRBD2 matching over 9 bases. CDR3 length: 18 residues. V gave up 0 bases and J gave up 3 bases; unmatched junction bases: 12. Germline CDR1 is MGHRA and CDR2 is YSYEKL.

The chain is built from TRBV5-1 and TRBJ2-3, with a weak D call TRBD2 (5 bases). Trimming cost V 3 bases and J 2 bases, with 10 bases left between them. This CDR3 is built from 14 residues. CDR1 is SGHRS and CDR2 is YFSETQ in the germline V gene. The CDR3 DNA follows: TGCGCCAGCAGCTCGGGAAATCCCACAGATACGCAGTATTTT. Translating gives CASSSGNPTDTQYF.